Shown below are 22 T cell receptor beta chains from a single sample sequenced in a study of blood T cell repertoires in COVID-19. The repertoire was sequenced with immunoSEQ multiplex PCR; TCRdb's copy has only in-frame clones and lacks some. Among about 220,000 clones listed, 80% to 90% were seen once. The sequencing sample was made of peripheral blood. The source of these receptors is a man aged 40-50 years with acute or convalescent COVID-19.

CDR3 amino acids: CASSPGTGYNEQFF. The DNA for the CDR3 is TGTGCCAGCTCACCTGGGACAGGTTACAATGAGCAGTTCTTC. The V gene is TRBV18, the J gene TRBJ2-1, with 8 bases fitting TRBD1. The V segment lost 3 bases and the J segment 4 bases; nucleotides outside the gene matches: 2. Germline V gene data show CDR1 as KGHSH and CDR2 as LQKENI. The CDR3 has 14 amino acids. The variable domain in full, completed from reference TRBV18 and TRBJ2-1, reads NAGVMQNPRHLVRRRGQEARLRCSPMKGHSHVYWYRQLPEEGLKFMVYLQKENIIDESGMPKERFSAEFPKEGPSILRIQQVVRGDSAAYFCASSPGTGYNEQFFGPGTRLTVL.

The CDR3 region is CASSQDSLSTDTQYF. The CDR3 nucleotides are TGCGCCAGCAGCCAAGACAGTCTCAGCACAGATACGCAGTATTTT. The chain links TRBV4-3 to TRBJ2-3; unclear D gene. The germline V and J ends were trimmed by 0 bases and 0 bases, with 7 bases remaining between them. Germline CDR1 reads LGHNA; CDR2 reads YSLEER. CDR3 length equals 15 residues.

The table lists this clone with a few counts. Here the CDR3 DNA reads TGTGCCAGCATGAGGCGGGAGGGCCTCAATGAGCAGTTCTTC. It encodes CASMRREGLNEQFF. V and J are TRBV5-4 and TRBJ2-1, with 9 bases aligning to TRBD2. Germline CDR1 is SGHNT and CDR2 is YYREEE (reference sequence). The CDR3 consists of 14 residues. With 6 bases clipped from V and 6 bases from J, the junction kept 7 bases outside the gene matches.

The rearrangement joins TRBV9 to TRBJ1-1; D may be TRBD1 (5 bases). Trimming took 3 bases from V and 5 from J, leaving 17 bases between them. The length of the CDR3 is 15 residues. From germline, CDR1 is SGDLS and CDR2 YYNGEE. The CDR3 loop reads CASSDSAGVRTEAFF. CDR3 nucleotide sequence: TGTGCCAGCAGCGACTCCGCGGGGGTTCGGACTGAAGCTTTCTTT.

The gene calls are TRBV18 and TRBJ1-4, with TRBD1 matching 9 bases. In germline, CDR1 is KGHSH, CDR2 LQKENI. CDR3 length: 16 amino acids. The J segment lost 4 bases and the V segment lost 3 bases, leaving 6 bases of the junction unmatched. CDR3 protein: CASSPNRQGGNEKLFF. CDR3 bases: TGTGCCAGCTCACCCAACAGACAGGGGGGTAATGAAAAACTGTTTTTT.

The rearrangement joins TRBV3-1 (or the pseudogene TRBV3-2) to TRBJ2-3; no reliable D call. V shed 1 base and J shed 2 bases, with 10 bases lying between them. Germline CDR1 reads LGHDT; CDR2 reads YNNKEL (reference sequence). The CDR3 has 15 residues. The CDR3 DNA sequence: TGTGCCAGCAGCCAAGTCCTAGGCTACACAGATACGCAGTATTTT. Its translation is CASSQVLGYTDTQYF.

The chain carries TRBV7-7 and TRBJ2-3; 13 nucleotides align to TRBD2. Looked up from germline, CDR1 is SSHAT and CDR2 is FNYEAQ (reference sequence). Trimming cost V 5 bases and J 0 bases; bases outside gene matches: 8. There are 18 residues in the CDR3. The CDR3 nucleotides are TGTGCCAGCAGCAATGGACTAGCGGGGGACTCTAGCACAGATACGCAGTATTTT. Translating gives CASSNGLAGDSSTDTQYF.

This clone appeared a single time. The gene calls are TRBV27 and TRBJ2-7; 10 nucleotides agree with TRBD1. There are 15 residues in the CDR3. J lost 2 bases, V lost 5 bases, and 6 bases had no gene match. CDR1 is MNHEY and CDR2 is SMNVEV in the germline V gene (reference sequence). CDR3 loop: CASSISGTGAYEQYF. As DNA, the CDR3 is TGTGCCAGCAGTATCTCCGGGACAGGGGCCTACGAGCAGTACTTC.

The chain couples TRBV6-5 to TRBJ1-1; the D gene is possibly TRBD1 (6 bases). V was trimmed by 5 bases and J by 5 bases, leaving 18 bases between them. The CDR3 has 15 residues. Germline assignment: CDR1 MNHEY and CDR2 SVGAGI. The chain's CDR3 is CASSRNRVGRTEAFF. The CDR3 DNA is TGTGCCAGCAGTAGAAACAGGGTGGGTCGGACTGAAGCTTTCTTT.

V is TRBV6-5 and J is TRBJ1-6; perhaps TRBD1 as D (5 bases). CDR3 size: 15 residues. Germline assignment: CDR1 MNHEY and CDR2 SVGAGI. Trimming removed 2 bases at V and 8 bases at J, with 13 bases between. CDR3 region: CASSYRGRADSPLHF. The DNA of the CDR3 is TGTGCCAGCAGTTACCGCGGCAGGGCGGATTCACCCCTCCACTTT.

The V call is TRBV19, the J call TRBJ1-2, with 7 bases lining up with TRBD1. Losses at the gene ends were 5 bases for V and 5 bases for J; bases not matched to a gene: 11. Germline V gives CDR1 LNHDA, CDR2 SQIVND (reference sequence). The CDR3 runs to 15 residues. In nucleotides, the CDR3 is TGTGCCAGTAGTTGGGGCCCAGGGGGTGATTATGGCTACACCTTC. Its translation: CASSWGPGGDYGYTF.

This clone was found a few times. V is TRBV7-9 and J is TRBJ2-1; D gene unclear. CDR3 length equals 14 residues. The germline CDR1 and CDR2 sequences are SEHNR and FQNEAQ (reference sequence). V shed 1 base and J shed 6 bases, with 10 bases lying between them. In DNA, the CDR3 is TGTGCCAGCAGCTTAGGCCGAGCAGGCAATGAGCAGTTCTTC. Translating it yields CASSLGRAGNEQFF.

V usage is TRBV7-9 and J usage is TRBJ1-6, with D possibly matching TRBD1 (5 bases). CDR1 is SEHNR and CDR2 is FQNEAQ in the germline V gene (reference sequence). Trimming removed 1 base from V and 3 bases from J, with 10 bases in between. The CDR3 extends over 16 amino acids. CDR3 region: CASSLGSGFYNSPLHF. CDR3 DNA sequence: TGTGCCAGCAGCTTAGGATCAGGGTTCTATAATTCACCCCTCCACTTT.

The rearrangement links TRBV10-3 to TRBJ2-7; 7 bases are shared with TRBD1. Germline lookup yields CDR1 ENHRY and CDR2 SYGVKD. The J segment lost 2 bases and the V segment lost 3 bases, leaving 1 base of the junction unmatched. The length of the CDR3 is 13 residues. The CDR3 loop is CAISDGTAYEQYF. The CDR3 DNA is TGTGCCATCAGTGACGGGACAGCCTACGAGCAGTACTTC.

This chain uses TRBV9 with TRBJ2-7, with 8 bases that match TRBD2. The V and J ends lost 3 bases and 7 bases, in that order; junction bases with no gene match: 12. The CDR3 loop spans 15 amino acids. Looked up from germline, CDR1 is SGDLS and CDR2 is YYNGEE. The CDR3 nucleotides are TGTGCCAGCAGCGAATCACTAGCGGCCGTACGTGAGCAGTACTTC. Translation: CASSESLAAVREQYF.

This chain connects TRBV10-2 to TRBJ1-2; no clear D gene. CDR1 and CDR2 (germline): WSHSY, SAAADI. The V gene lost 10 bases and the J gene lost 2 bases, with 8 bases spanning the gap. CDR3 length equals 11 residues. CDR3 sequence: CATTANYGYTF. In DNA form, the CDR3 reads TGCGCCACCACAGCCAACTATGGCTACACCTTC.

The sample holds one count of this clone. This chain connects TRBV27 to TRBJ1-4; a possible D gene is TRBD1 (6 bases). Germline V lookup: CDR1 MNHEY, CDR2 SMNVEV (reference sequence). CDR3 length: 15 residues. V was clipped by 5 bases and J by 4 bases, with 14 bases between them. The CDR3 reads CASSQGMTGNEKLFF. Here the CDR3 DNA reads TGTGCCAGCAGTCAGGGGATGACGGGTAATGAAAAACTGTTTTTT.

This clone appeared a single time. This rearrangement joins TRBV2 to TRBJ1-5, with unresolved D. Germline lookup yields CDR1 SNHLY and CDR2 FYNNEI. The CDR3 sequence is 16 residues long. V was clipped by 8 bases and J by 0 bases, with 17 bases between them. In DNA, the CDR3 is TGTGCCAGCCTCAACCCGACTACTTATAGCAATCAGCCCCAGCATTTT. Protein: CASLNPTTYSNQPQHF. Supplemented by reference TRBV2 and TRBJ1-5, the full variable domain reads EPEVTQTPSHQVTQMGQEVILRCVPISNHLYFYWYRQILGQKVEFLVSFYNNEISEKSEIFDDQFSVERPDGSNFTLKIRSTKLEDSAMYFCASLNPTTYSNQPQHFGDGTRLSIL.

To note about this clone: This clone may be a read error of a much larger clone one base away. Distinct nucleotide sequences in the sample also encode this CDR3. The chain joins TRBV12-3 or TRBV12-4 to TRBJ1-2; 8 bases are shared with TRBD1. Germline trimming cut 6 bases from V and 1 base from J; bases unmatched to any gene: 1. The CDR3 spans 13 residues. Here the CDR3 reads CASSGQGNYGYTF. The CDR3 region has the DNA TGTGCCAGCAGCGGACAGGGTAACTATGGCTACACCTTC.

This chain uses TRBV28 with TRBJ1-2, with TRBD1 matching over 8 bases. This CDR3 is 13 amino acids long. CDR1 and CDR2 from the germline V gene are MDHEN and SYDVKM. V shed 5 bases, J shed 6 bases, and the junction held 5 bases outside the gene matches. CDR3 sequence: CASSADRADGYTF. For the CDR3, the DNA is TGTGCCAGCAGTGCGGACAGGGCGGATGGCTACACCTTC.

The chain couples TRBV29-1 to TRBJ1-1; TRBD1 aligns across 10 bases. V lost 4 bases, J lost 4 bases, and 9 bases stayed unmatched. The CDR3 consists of 15 residues. Germline V gene sequence: CDR1 SQVTM, CDR2 ANQGSEA. The CDR3 region is CSVGGQGVGSTEAFF. The DNA for the CDR3 is TGCAGCGTTGGAGGACAGGGGGTCGGTAGCACTGAAGCTTTCTTT.

The CDR3 loop is CASSLQGLSTEAFF. CDR3 coding DNA: TGTGCCAGCAGCTTGCAGGGCCTGAGCACTGAAGCTTTCTTT. The chain couples TRBV5-6 to TRBJ1-1; D may be TRBD1 (5 bases). Trimming took off 1 base at V and 4 bases at J, with 11 bases between the two ends. The CDR3 is 14 residues long. Looked up from germline, CDR1 is SGHDT and CDR2 is YYEEEE.